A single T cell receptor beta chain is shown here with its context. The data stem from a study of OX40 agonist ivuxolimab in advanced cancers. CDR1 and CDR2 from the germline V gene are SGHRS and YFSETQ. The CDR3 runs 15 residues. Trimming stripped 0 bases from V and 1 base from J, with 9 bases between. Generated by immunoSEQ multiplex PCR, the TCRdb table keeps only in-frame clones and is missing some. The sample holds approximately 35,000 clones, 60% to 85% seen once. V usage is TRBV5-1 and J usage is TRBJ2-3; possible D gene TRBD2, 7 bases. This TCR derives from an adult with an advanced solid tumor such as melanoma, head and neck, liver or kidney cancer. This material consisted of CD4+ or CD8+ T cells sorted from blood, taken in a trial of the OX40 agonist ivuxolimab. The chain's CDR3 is CASSLDGGRTDTQYF. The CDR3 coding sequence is TGCGCCAGCAGCTTGGACGGGGGGCGCACAGATACGCAGTATTTT.